The next 25 T cell receptor beta chains were all read from a single sample in a study of shared clonotypes between healthy human individuals. Here immunoSEQ multiplex PCR was the method, and the copy in TCRdb shows in-frame clones only, minus some. The sample lists about 110,000 clones; about 63% were seen once. Sequenced material: memory CD8+ T cells sorted from blood. Sample subset: CD45RO+ cells pooled with CCR7-negative TemRA cells. These TCRs come from a woman aged 25 to 39 in good health.

This clone was detected only a few times. The J gene is TRBJ1-5, the V gene TRBV28; D may be TRBD1 (5 bases). Trimming shortened V by 6 bases and J by 6 bases, and 6 bases separated the two germline ends. CDR1 is MDHEN and CDR2 is SYDVKM in the germline V gene. The CDR3 totals 11 residues. CDR3 coding DNA: TGTGCCAGCAGCAGGGCTCAGCCCCAGCATTTT. It translates to CASSRAQPQHF.

This chain joins TRBV4-1 and TRBJ1-1; no clear D gene. This CDR3 is 14 amino acids long. Germline CDR1 MGHRA, CDR2 YSYEKL. V lost 3 bases and J 8 bases, leaving 16 bases between the germline ends. CDR3 DNA sequence: TGCGCCAGCAGCCATCTGCCCCATTCCCCCGAAGCTTTCTTT. It translates to CASSHLPHSPEAFF.

The rearrangement joins TRBV7-9 to TRBJ2-7; 7 nucleotides line up with TRBD2. This CDR3 has 13 amino acids. V trimming: 11 bases; J trimming: 0 bases; junction bases outside the gene matches: 7. Germline V gene data show CDR1 as SEHNR and CDR2 as FQNEAQ (reference sequence). CDR3 DNA sequence: TGTGCCGCCCAGGGCGGGAGCTCCTACGAGCAGTACTTC. Translated, it gives CAAQGGSSYEQYF.

The chain recombines TRBV29-1 with TRBJ2-1; weak D call: TRBD2 (5 bases). This CDR3 has 18 residues. Per germline, CDR1 SQVTM and CDR2 ANQGSEA. The germline V and J ends were trimmed by 3 bases and 7 bases, with 28 bases remaining between them. The DNA for the CDR3 is TGCAGCGTTGATTTAACAGAGGGCGGCGAGCTTAGTGTAAATGAGCAGTTCTTC. Translating it yields CSVDLTEGGELSVNEQFF.

The J gene is TRBJ1-3, the V gene TRBV6-5, with D tentatively TRBD1 (5 bases). The ends were cut back, 7 bases at V and 2 bases at J, with 12 bases in the middle. Looked up from germline, CDR1 is MNHEY and CDR2 is SVGAGI. This CDR3 has 14 residues. In DNA form, the CDR3 reads TGTGCCAGCATGGGGGGGAGGACTGGAAACACCATATATTTT. This gives the protein CASMGGRTGNTIYF.

V usage is TRBV27 and J usage is TRBJ1-1, with D unclear. CDR1 is MNHEY and CDR2 is SMNVEV in the germline V gene (reference sequence). This CDR3 comprises 14 residues. V was cut by 4 bases and J by 5 bases, with 14 bases left in between. In DNA, the CDR3 is TGTGCCAGCAGTTCCGGGGTGATGGGGACTGAAGCTTTCTTT. This sequence encodes CASSSGVMGTEAFF.

This CDR3 is CASSGLADEQYF. Here the CDR3 DNA reads TGCGCCAGCAGTGGTCTAGCCGACGAGCAGTACTTC. The rearrangement uses TRBV10-1 and TRBJ2-7, with D perhaps matching TRBD2 (5 bases). Trimming stripped 4 bases from V and 5 bases from J, with 9 bases between. CDR3 length: 12 amino acids. Germline V CDR1 and CDR2: WNHNN, SYGVQD (reference sequence).

The chain carries TRBV7-5 and TRBJ1-5. TRBV7-5 constitutes a pseudogene. The CDR3 is 15 amino acids. The CDR3 coding sequence is TGTGCCAGCAGCTTAACCACTGCGGGAGATCAGCCCCAGCATTTT. This encodes CASSLTTAGDQPQHF.

This clone was observed a few times. The J gene is TRBJ1-1, the V gene TRBV5-1, with TRBD1 matching 9 bases. V was pared by 6 bases and J by 1 base, with 7 bases of the junction left unmatched. This CDR3 is built from 15 residues. From germline, CDR1 is SGHRS and CDR2 YFSETQ. CDR3 region: CASTVPGQGNTEAFF. The CDR3 DNA reads TGCGCCAGCACCGTCCCGGGACAGGGGAACACTGAAGCTTTCTTT.

The gene calls are TRBV19 and TRBJ2-5, with 7 nucleotides matching TRBD2. The CDR3 spans 15 residues. V shed 7 bases, J shed 7 bases, and the junction held 15 bases outside the gene matches. CDR1 LNHDA and CDR2 SQIVND come from the germline V gene (reference sequence). The CDR3 coding sequence is TGTGCCAGTACCCCCGCAGCGGGGACGGTGGGGACCCAGTACTTC. Its protein is CASTPAAGTVGTQYF.

The rearrangement links TRBV27 to TRBJ2-7, with D unresolved. V was shortened by 3 bases and J by 3 bases, with 9 bases between the two germline ends. The length of the CDR3 is 13 residues. The germline V gene has CDR1 MNHEY and CDR2 SMNVEV (reference sequence). CDR3: CASSLGPSYEQYF. CDR3 sequence (DNA): TGTGCCAGCAGTTTGGGTCCCAGCTACGAGCAGTACTTC.

There are a few counts of this clone. CDR3 residues: CASSDSSGRGTDTQYF. In DNA form, the CDR3 reads TGTGCCAGCAGTGACTCGAGCGGGAGGGGCACAGATACGCAGTATTTT. The chain employs TRBV6-4 and TRBJ2-3; 10 bases align to TRBD2. The length of the CDR3 is 16 residues. CDR1 and CDR2 from the germline V gene are MRHNA and SNTAGT. Germline trimming cut 0 bases from V and 1 base from J; bases unmatched to any gene: 1.

This clone was observed many times. The gene calls are TRBV16 and TRBJ1-5; no clear D. Germline lookup yields CDR1 KGHSY and CDR2 FQNENV. V lost 5 bases and J 5 bases, leaving 10 bases between the germline ends. There are 13 residues in the CDR3. The CDR3 is CASSGSDDQPQHF. The CDR3 nucleotides are TGTGCCAGCAGCGGATCAGACGATCAGCCCCAGCATTTT.

V and J are TRBV19 and TRBJ2-5; 9 bases map to TRBD1. The DNA matches TRBJ2-7 better at its end, which makes the J call doubtful. The CDR3 length is 15 residues. Germline lookup yields CDR1 LNHDA and CDR2 SQIVND (reference sequence). The chain's CDR3 is CASRPRDRANYEQYF. In DNA form, the CDR3 reads TGTGCCAGTAGGCCCCGGGACAGGGCTAACTACGAGCAGTACTTC.

This chain connects TRBV4-2 to TRBJ2-3; maybe TRBD2 (6 bases). This CDR3 is 16 amino acids long. In germline, CDR1 is LGHNA, CDR2 YNFKEQ. The V gene lost 4 bases and the J gene lost 2 bases, with 16 bases spanning the gap. The DNA of the CDR3 is TGTGCCAGCAGCCCGTCGACCCTAGCGAACACAGATACGCAGTATTTT. This encodes CASSPSTLANTDTQYF.

The V and J genes are TRBV7-2 and TRBJ1-2, with 7 bases that match TRBD1. The CDR3 length is 14 residues. The junction had 8 bases not matched to a gene; V was cut back by 5 bases and J by 5 bases. The germline CDR1 and CDR2 sequences are SGHTA and FQGNSA. The DNA of the CDR3 is TGTGCCAGCAGCCGAAGCGGGACAGTTTATGGCTACACCTTC. This sequence encodes CASSRSGTVYGYTF.

This clone showed up just once. The V call is TRBV18, the J call TRBJ2-1; 9 bases are shared with TRBD1. The CDR3 contains 17 residues. Germline CDR1 is KGHSH and CDR2 is LQKENI. J lost 7 bases, V lost 3 bases, and 13 bases had no gene match. CDR3 residues: CASSPSVPGQGLNEQFF. CDR3 nucleotides: TGTGCCAGCTCACCTTCAGTTCCAGGACAGGGGCTTAATGAGCAGTTCTTC.

The chain combines TRBV2 with TRBJ2-7, with 12 bases that match TRBD2. Germline trimming cut 6 bases from V and 1 base from J; bases unmatched to any gene: 7. The germline gives CDR1 SNHLY, CDR2 FYNNEI. The CDR3 runs 16 residues. CDR3 in DNA: TGTGCCAGCAGGTTTGGGACTAGCGGGCCGTCCTACGAGCAGTACTTC. It specifies CASRFGTSGPSYEQYF.

The V gene is TRBV27, the J gene TRBJ1-4; 7 nucleotides align to TRBD1. After removal of 6 bases from V and 8 bases from J, the junction contained 15 bases not matched to a gene. This CDR3 has 16 amino acids. From germline, CDR1 is MNHEY and CDR2 SMNVEV (reference sequence). For the CDR3, the DNA is TGTGCCAGCAGGGGGGTGCTGACAGGGTTGGGAGAAAAACTGTTTTTT. This sequence encodes CASRGVLTGLGEKLFF.

This sequence joins TRBV15 and TRBJ1-5; 7 bases are a match to TRBD1. The V and J ends lost 0 bases and 6 bases, in that order; junction bases with no gene match: 5. The CDR3 has 15 amino acids. Germline CDR1 LNHNV, CDR2 YYDKDF (reference sequence). Here the CDR3 reads CATSREGTESQPQHF. CDR3 bases: TGTGCCACCAGCAGAGAGGGGACAGAAAGTCAGCCCCAGCATTTT.

V gene TRBV7-8 combines with J gene TRBJ2-7; D is perhaps TRBD2 (5 bases). The CDR3 covers 15 residues. Between the trimmed V and J ends, which lost 5 bases and 0 bases, there was a span of 14 bases. Germline-derived CDR1 and CDR2 are SGHVS and FQNEAQ. The CDR3 region is CASSLTLALSYEQYF. The CDR3 DNA sequence: TGTGCCAGCAGCCTAACTTTAGCGCTCTCCTACGAGCAGTACTTC.

The chain joins TRBV5-1 to TRBJ1-1, with D unclear. The CDR3 runs to 13 residues. Deletions cut 0 bases from V and 1 base from J, with 4 bases between. The V gene's germline CDR1 is SGHRS and CDR2 YFSETQ. CDR3 protein: CASSLEWNTEAFF. In DNA, the CDR3 is TGCGCCAGCAGCTTGGAGTGGAACACTGAAGCTTTCTTT.

J is TRBJ2-7 and V is TRBV6-1, with D perhaps matching TRBD2 (6 bases). The CDR3 length is 15 residues. Germline V gene lookup returns CDR1 MNHNS and CDR2 SASEGT. V was cut by 1 base and J by 3 bases, with 13 bases left in between. CDR3 DNA: TGTGCCAGCAGTGAAGTTGTTAGCGGCTTCTACGAGCAGTACTTC. Its translation: CASSEVVSGFYEQYF.

The sample holds many counts of this clone. The rearrangement joins TRBV7-6 to TRBJ2-3; D possibly corresponds to TRBD2 (6 bases). Trimming took 5 bases from V and 0 from J, leaving 18 bases between them. Germline-derived CDR1 and CDR2 are SGHVS and FNYEAQ. The CDR3 consists of 17 residues. CDR3 DNA sequence: TGTGCCAGCAGCCCCCACCCCTCGGGGGAGAGCACAGATACGCAGTATTTT. This codes for CASSPHPSGESTDTQYF.

The V and J genes are TRBV19 and TRBJ2-7; D is unresolved. With 5 bases removed from V and 4 bases from J, the gap between germline ends came to 15 bases. Germline CDR1 is LNHDA and CDR2 is SQIVND (reference sequence). This CDR3 is 14 amino acids long. This chain's CDR3 is CASSGRTNSYEQYF. CDR3 sequence (DNA): TGTGCCAGTAGTGGCCGGACCAATTCTTACGAGCAGTACTTC.